This entry is about one TCR beta chain. Its specificity is unknown. Data came from immunoSEQ multiplex PCR; TCRdb stores just in-frame clones and leaves some out. The table lists roughly 150,000 clones, about 78% of them singletons. This record comes from a study of PD-1 blockade in classical Hodgkin lymphoma. Study-wide results and caveats: Diminished baseline TCR diversity has been reported in newly diagnosed patients relative to healthy donors. Repertoire difference causes, possibly disease activity or prior therapy, remain undefined. Partial responders and progressors had significantly lower baseline TCR diversity.

Deletions cut 7 bases from V and 3 bases from J, with 13 bases between. There are 13 residues in the CDR3. CDR1 is WSHSY, CDR2 SAAADI, per germline. All the patients suffered relapse after autologous stem cell transplantation, and brentuximab vedotin exposure differed. The sequenced sample was peripheral blood mononuclear cells (PBMCs), obtained before the second cycle of nivolumab. This chain joins TRBV10-2 and TRBJ2-7; D assignment may be TRBD1 or TRBD2 (5 bases each). The TCR sequence derives from a human donor with classical Hodgkin lymphoma. This CDR3 is CASTWGPFYEQYF. The CDR3 DNA reads TGCGCCAGCACCTGGGGACCCTTCTACGAGCAGTACTTC.